Listed below are T cell receptor beta chains from one sample, sequenced in a study of PD-L1 blockade in urothelial cancer. Sequencing used immunoSEQ multiplex PCR; TCRdb keeps in-frame clones, though not all of them. The table lists approximately 100,000 clones, about 85% of them singletons. The sample in question was PBMCs, obtained around atezolizumab (anti-PD-L1) treatment. These receptors all come from a man aged 50-60 years with urothelial cancer. The CDR3 runs from the conserved cysteine through the conserved F or W. D genes are given only for firm matches. A clone size is listed for some rows: how often the clone was seen (once, few, many), or a class if it is expanded.

CDR3nt: TGTGCCAGCAGCTTGGGACGGGGTGGTCAGCCCCAGCATTTT
CDR3aa: CASSLGRGGQPQHF
v_gene: TRBV5-5
j_gene: TRBJ1-5
d_gene: .
abundance: .

CDR3nt: TGTGCCAGCAGCCAGGCACGTAACTCCTACGAGCAGTACTTC
CDR3aa: CASSQARNSYEQYF
v_gene: TRBV4-2
j_gene: TRBJ2-7
d_gene: .
abundance: .

CDR3nt: TGTGCCAGCAGGGAGACAGGACCCCATGGCTACGAGCAGTACTTC
CDR3aa: CASRETGPHGYEQYF
v_gene: TRBV28
j_gene: TRBJ2-7
d_gene: .
abundance: medium-sized

CDR3nt: TGTGCCAGCAGCGGGACTGGAAACACCATATATTTT
CDR3aa: CASSGTGNTIYF
v_gene: TRBV6-1
j_gene: TRBJ1-3
d_gene: .
abundance: .

CDR3nt: TGTGCCAGCAGCACCCTGGGCGGTACCGGGACTAGTTGGGATACGCAGTATTTT
CDR3aa: CASSTLGGTGTSWDTQYF
v_gene: TRBV7-9
j_gene: TRBJ2-3
d_gene: TRBD2
abundance: .

CDR3nt: TGTGCCAGCAGCTTATGGGGGGGCGGGACTGAAGCTTTCTTT
CDR3aa: CASSLWGGGTEAFF
v_gene: TRBV11-1
j_gene: TRBJ1-1
d_gene: .
abundance: .

CDR3nt: TGTGCCAGCAGTACCCTCCCGGGACAACAAGAGACCCAGTACTTC
CDR3aa: CASSTLPGQQETQYF
v_gene: TRBV6-1
j_gene: TRBJ2-5
d_gene: .
abundance: .

CDR3nt: TGTGCCAGTAAAGTGGGGGGGAACCAAGAGACCCAGTACTTC
CDR3aa: CASKVGGNQETQYF
v_gene: TRBV19
j_gene: TRBJ2-5
d_gene: TRBD2
abundance: .

CDR3nt: TGTGCCAGCTCGAACGACGGGACTAGCGGGCGTCTCGGGGAGCTGTTTTTT
CDR3aa: CASSNDGTSGRLGELFF
v_gene: TRBV18
j_gene: TRBJ2-2
d_gene: TRBD2
abundance: .

CDR3nt: TGCGCCAGCAGCCAAGGGGCAGAAGCTTTCTTT
CDR3aa: CASSQGAEAFF
v_gene: TRBV4-1
j_gene: TRBJ1-1
d_gene: .
abundance: .